The 15 T cell receptor beta chains below come from one sample, sequenced in a study of blood T cells in healthy people across ages (dated by TCRdb to 2015 to 2017). Preparation of the library involved 5' RACE. Sequencing was performed on an Illumina HiSeq 2500. The second PCR ran for about 7 to 11 cycles and used a J-beta primer mix along with a sample-barcoded 5' primer. TCRdb reran the public reads through fastp at Q25 and MiXCR, keeping productive beta chains. Every distinct CDR3 protein forms one entry, paired with its most common genes and DNA. The table for this sample lists hundreds of thousands of distinct CDR3 sequences; about 30% of them were counted only once. Of the sample, 15% falls within the top ten clones. The specimen was blood. The receptors were sampled from a woman of 80 years or more in good health. Donor details come from another sample of the same person, matched by shared clones.

The table lists this clonotype with many counts. The V and J genes are TRBV28 and TRBJ1-2; D perhaps matches TRBD1 (6 bases). CDR1 is MDHEN, CDR2 SYDVKM, per germline. The length of the CDR3 is 13 residues. Trimming removed 5 bases at V and 4 bases at J, with 11 bases between. CDR3 sequence (DNA): TGTGCCAGCAGTCTCCCCAGGGGCTATGGCTACACCTTC. This sequence encodes CASSLPRGYGYTF.

V is TRBV9 and J is TRBJ1-1; perhaps TRBD1 as D (5 bases). The CDR3 runs to 14 residues. Germline V gene data show CDR1 as SGDLS and CDR2 as YYNGEE. V was trimmed by 1 base and J by 0 bases, leaving 7 bases between them. The CDR3 DNA is TGTGCCAGCAGCGTACGGGGGATGAACACTGAAGCTTTCTTT. The encoded protein is CASSVRGMNTEAFF.

There are a few counts of this clonotype. This clone may be a read error of a much larger clone one base away. This chain links TRBV20-1 with TRBJ2-5, with a possible D match to TRBD2 (7 bases). Germline lookup yields CDR1 DFQATT and CDR2 SNEGSKA (reference sequence). With 8 bases removed from V and 11 bases from J, the gap between germline ends came to 18 bases. The CDR3 is made up of 11 amino acids. The CDR3 DNA follows: TGCAGTCGGGGGGCCGTCAATGAGCAGTACTTC. Protein: CSRGAVNEQYF.

This clonotype was counted ten times or more. The chain recombines TRBV2 with TRBJ2-7; 8 bases are shared with TRBD1. J gave up 0 bases and V 8 bases, and 9 bases lay outside the gene matches. The CDR3 spans 15 residues. CDR1 and CDR2 (germline): SNHLY, FYNNEI. The CDR3, as DNA: TGTGCCAGCGGGGAAGACAGGGGAGTCTCCTACGAGCAGTACTTC. Translating gives CASGEDRGVSYEQYF.

The chain combines TRBV5-1 with TRBJ2-3; D remains unclear. The germline V gene has CDR1 SGHRS and CDR2 YFSETQ. This CDR3 region has 15 residues. Trimming left V 4 bases short and J 4 bases short, with 16 bases between. The CDR3: CASSLDGRDADTQYF. CDR3 nucleotide sequence: TGCGCCAGCAGCCTGGACGGCCGTGACGCAGATACGCAGTATTTT. Complete variable domain (other parts from reference TRBV5-1 and TRBJ2-3): KAGVTQTPRYLIKTRGQQVTLSCSPISGHRSVSWYQQTPGQGLQFLFEYFSETQRNKGNFPGRFSGRQFSNSRSEMNVSTLELGDSALYLCASSLDGRDADTQYFGPGTRLTVL.

Many counts were recorded for this clonotype. V usage is TRBV20-1 and J usage is TRBJ2-1, with 13 bases fitting TRBD2. Trimming removed 7 bases from V and 8 bases from J; junction bases left unmatched: 8. The V gene's germline CDR1 is DFQATT and CDR2 SNEGSKA (reference sequence). This CDR3 region has 14 residues. Here the CDR3 reads CSGLRTSGGDEQFF. The CDR3, as DNA: TGCAGTGGCCTGCGGACTAGCGGGGGAGATGAGCAGTTCTTC.

This clonotype was detected ten times or more. V is TRBV20-1 and J is TRBJ2-1; TRBD1 or TRBD2 may be the D gene (5 bases each). The CDR3 runs to 16 residues. Trimming took 0 bases from V and 1 from J, leaving 13 bases between them. Germline CDR1 and CDR2: DFQATT and SNEGSKA (reference sequence). The CDR3 reads CSARDAGATSYNEQFF. CDR3 DNA: TGCAGTGCTAGAGATGCCGGGGCGACGTCCTACAATGAGCAGTTCTTC.

At least ten counts were recorded for this clonotype. The CDR3 sequence is CASSLSAWPHGYTF. CDR3 DNA sequence: TGTGCCAGCAGCTTATCGGCATGGCCTCATGGCTACACCTTC. The chain is built from TRBV7-9 and TRBJ1-2; D ambiguous. The V end was cut by 2 bases, the J end by 6 bases, with 13 bases between. The germline V gene encodes CDR1 SEHNR and CDR2 FQNEAQ (reference sequence). The CDR3 extends over 14 amino acids.

The chain employs TRBV18 and TRBJ1-1, with a possible D match to TRBD1 (6 bases). Per germline, CDR1 KGHSH and CDR2 LQKENI. The CDR3 runs 18 residues. The germline V and J ends were trimmed by 7 bases and 0 bases, with 24 bases remaining between them. The CDR3 spells CASFPLARTDLMNTEAFF. DNA of the CDR3: TGTGCCAGCTTCCCTCTAGCCAGGACAGACTTGATGAACACTGAAGCTTTCTTT.

This clonotype was counted a few times. V and J are TRBV7-3 and TRBJ1-1, with unresolved D. Trimming took 4 bases from V and 6 from J, leaving 15 bases between them. This CDR3 spans 14 amino acids. Per germline, CDR1 SGHTA and CDR2 FQGTGA. CDR3 nucleotides: TGTGCCAGCAGCTCCGACTCCGCTTGCTCTGAAGCTTTCTTT. Translated, it gives CASSSDSACSEAFF.

This clonotype showed up just once. The chain joins TRBV12-3 or TRBV12-4 to TRBJ2-3; TRBD2 matches at 8 bases. Trimming cost V 3 bases and J 3 bases; bases outside gene matches: 5. This CDR3 has 15 amino acids. Written as DNA, the CDR3 is TGTGCCAGCAGTTTCGGCGGGAGGACAACAGATACGCAGTATTTT. Amino acids: CASSFGGRTTDTQYF.

This clonotype has ten or more counts. The J gene is TRBJ2-3, the V gene TRBV7-2; tentative D call: TRBD1 (5 bases). The CDR3 sequence is 14 residues long. V was shortened by 6 bases and J by 4 bases, with 14 bases between the two germline ends. Germline V gene lookup returns CDR1 SGHTA and CDR2 FQGNSA. CDR3 residues: CASRPNRIPDTQYF. The CDR3 DNA sequence: TGTGCCAGCAGACCGAACAGGATCCCAGATACGCAGTATTTT.

The chain couples TRBV9 to TRBJ2-1, with a tentative D call TRBD1 (6 bases). The germline gives CDR1 SGDLS, CDR2 YYNGEE. V gave up 5 bases and J gave up 0 bases, with 9 bases separating them. This CDR3 is 14 amino acids long. In DNA, the CDR3 is TGTGCCAGCAGTCGGGACACCTCCTACAATGAGCAGTTCTTC. Amino acids: CASSRDTSYNEQFF.

This clonotype occurred a few times. The chain couples TRBV7-9 to TRBJ2-2; a possible D gene is TRBD2 (5 bases). The CDR3 has 14 residues. Trimming left V 5 bases short and J 6 bases short, with 13 bases between. Germline CDR1 and CDR2: SEHNR and FQNEAQ (reference sequence). CDR3 residues: CASSTRKAAGELFF. The CDR3 DNA follows: TGTGCCAGCAGCACGCGGAAAGCGGCCGGGGAGCTGTTTTTT.

This clonotype was counted a few times. The chain combines TRBV5-1 with TRBJ2-2, with a weak D call TRBD2 (5 bases). The CDR3 runs 17 residues. The germline V and J ends were trimmed by 0 bases and 6 bases, with 18 bases remaining between them. Germline CDR1 reads SGHRS; CDR2 reads YFSETQ. The CDR3: CASSLAISGISAGELFF. The CDR3 bases are TGCGCCAGCAGCTTGGCCATCTCGGGGATTAGCGCCGGGGAGCTGTTTTTT. The full variable domain, completed using reference TRBV5-1 and TRBJ2-2, is KAGVTQTPRYLIKTRGQQVTLSCSPISGHRSVSWYQQTPGQGLQFLFEYFSETQRNKGNFPGRFSGRQFSNSRSEMNVSTLELGDSALYLCASSLAISGISAGELFFGEGSRLTVL.